The 7 T cell receptor beta chains in this list originate from one sample, sequenced in a study of vaccination effects on CD4 cells after COVID-19. Sequencing was preceded by expansion of antigen-specific CD4+ T cells with viral peptide pools in the ViraFEST assay. Cultured cells yielded isolated CD4+ T cells after 10 to 11 days. All vaccine recipients tested negative for nucleocapsid antibodies and had never contracted SARS-CoV-2 infection. The method was immunoSEQ multiplex PCR; TCRdb's version includes in-frame clones alone and lacks a portion of them. Among about 54,000 clones, under 70% were seen once, and the ten largest hold 15% to 20%. Which antigens these TCRs recognize remains unknown. This specimen was CD4+ T cells from PBMCs cultured with SARS-CoV-2 spike peptides, taken before COVID-19 vaccination. These receptors came from a human donor who received a COVID-19 vaccine.

This chain links TRBV11-2 with TRBJ1-1, with 7 positions matching TRBD1. The CDR3 is made up of 16 amino acids. Germline V lookup: CDR1 SGHAT, CDR2 FQNNGV. The trim removed 1 base at V and 2 bases at J, leaving 7 bases unmatched. The CDR3 DNA follows: TGTGCCAGCAGCTTAGCCTTTCAGGGGGGAAACACTGAAGCTTTCTTT. Translating gives CASSLAFQGGNTEAFF.

This clone occurred a few times. J is TRBJ2-7 and V is TRBV7-2; unclear D gene. This CDR3 spans 11 amino acids. CDR1 is SGHTA, CDR2 FQGNSA, per germline. Trimming took 3 bases from V and 0 from J, leaving 0 bases between them. This chain's CDR3 is CASSFSYEQYF. CDR3 coding DNA: TGTGCCAGCAGCTTCTCCTACGAGCAGTACTTC.

The chain has TRBV28 and TRBJ1-3; D remains unclear. V lost 8 bases and J lost 7, with 12 bases in between. The length of the CDR3 is 12 residues. Germline lookup yields CDR1 MDHEN and CDR2 SYDVKM. The CDR3 region has the DNA TGTGCCAGCTCACGGGATAGGAACACCATATATTTT. Protein: CASSRDRNTIYF.

The V gene is TRBV5-5, the J gene TRBJ1-3; TRBD1 aligns across 8 bases. With V trimmed by 4 bases and J by 0 bases, 6 bases remained unmatched. The CDR3 has 16 residues. Germline CDR1 and CDR2: SGHKS and YYEKEE (reference sequence). CDR3 amino acids: CASSVWTGSSGNTIYF. CDR3 bases: TGTGCCAGCAGCGTATGGACAGGGAGCTCTGGAAACACCATATATTTT. Combining the CDR3 with reference TRBV5-5 and TRBJ1-3 gives the whole variable domain DAGVTQSPTHLIKTRGQQVTLRCSPISGHKSVSWYQQVLGQGPQFIFQYYEKEERGRGNFPDRFSARQFPNYSSELNVNALLLGDSALYLCASSVWTGSSGNTIYFGEGSWLTVV.

The rearrangement links TRBV19 to TRBJ2-3, with D perhaps matching TRBD2 (5 bases). The V end was cut by 4 bases, the J end by 0 bases, with 14 bases between. Germline loops: CDR1 LNHDA, CDR2 SQIVND (reference sequence). The CDR3 is made up of 16 amino acids. Here the CDR3 DNA reads TGTGCCAGTAGTACCCGGACTCACCCCAGCACAGATACGCAGTATTTT. Translating gives CASSTRTHPSTDTQYF.

The genes are TRBV28 and TRBJ1-4; 7 nucleotides agree with TRBD1. Germline V gene data show CDR1 as MDHEN and CDR2 as SYDVKM. The CDR3 spans 15 residues. J gave up 4 bases and V 6 bases, and 8 bases lay outside the gene matches. CDR3 in amino acids: CASRGGTGVNEKLFF. In DNA, the CDR3 is TGTGCCAGCAGGGGGGGAACAGGGGTTAATGAAAAACTGTTTTTT.

V usage is TRBV15 and J usage is TRBJ1-5; 8 positions match TRBD1. There are 18 residues in the CDR3. CDR1 and CDR2 (germline): LNHNV, YYDKDF (reference sequence). V shed 0 bases, J shed 3 bases, and the junction held 10 bases outside the gene matches. As DNA, the CDR3 is TGTGCCACCAGCAGAGATAAACGGACAGGGTCCTCCAATCAGCCCCAGCATTTT. Its translation: CATSRDKRTGSSNQPQHF.